This T cell receptor beta chain was recorded in a study of shared clonotypes between healthy human individuals. The CDR3 runs 16 residues. CDR1 is SGHRS, CDR2 YFSETQ, per germline. Trimming shortened V by 0 bases and J by 3 bases, and 15 bases separated the two germline ends. For every subset, genomic DNA was evenly distributed across several immunoSEQ plates. TCRdb's table, derived via immunoSEQ multiplex PCR, lists solely in-frame clones and lacks some. In the table there are roughly 480,000 clones, around 80% of which are singletons. The chain has TRBV5-1 and TRBJ1-1, with D possibly TRBD1 on 6 matching bases. This clonotype originated in a woman aged 40 to 50 in good health. Some clones in this sample may be carry-over from other donors' samples. Sequencing was performed on PBMCs. CDR3 bases: TGCGCCAGCAGCTTGGTTGGGGGGCATGTGGACACTGAAGCTTTCTTT. It encodes CASSLVGGHVDTEAFF. Supplemented by reference TRBV5-1 and TRBJ1-1, the full variable domain reads KAGVTQTPRYLIKTRGQQVTLSCSPISGHRSVSWYQQTPGQGLQFLFEYFSETQRNKGNFPGRFSGRQFSNSRSEMNVSTLELGDSALYLCASSLVGGHVDTEAFFGQGTRLTVV.